Listed below are T cell receptor beta chains from one sample, sequenced in a study of blood T cell repertoires in COVID-19. Here immunoSEQ multiplex PCR was the method, and the copy in TCRdb shows in-frame clones only, minus some. The table has approximately 90,000 clones, about four fifths seen once. The sample consisted of peripheral blood. These receptors all stem from a man in his 70s with COVID-19, enrolled during active disease. Both conserved end residues are part of each CDR3. A D gene is named only where the DNA matches it firmly. The size of a clone is reported for some rows only, either as once, few or many, or as a class for expanded clones.

d_gene | j_gene | v_gene | abundance | CDR3aa | CDR3nt
TRBD2 | TRBJ2-2 | TRBV5-6 | . | CASSLGLAGTNTGELFF | TGTGCCAGCAGCTTGGGGCTAGCGGGGACGAACACCGGGGAGCTGTTTTTT
TRBD2 | TRBJ2-2 | TRBV28 | few | CASSLWAGETGELFF | TGTGCCAGCAGTTTATGGGCGGGAGAAACCGGGGAGCTGTTTTTT
TRBD1 | TRBJ1-6 | TRBV25-1 | . | CASSPPGGGSPLHF | TGTGCCAGCAGCCCGCCAGGGGGTGGTTCACCCCTCCACTTT
. | TRBJ2-1 | TRBV18 | . | CASSLQRYNEQFF | TGTGCCAGCTCACTTCAGAGGTACAATGAGCAGTTCTTC
. | TRBJ2-5 | TRBV6-2/TRBV6-3 | . | CASSYVGGRETQYF | TGTGCCAGCAGTTACGTCGGGGGGCGTGAGACCCAGTACTTC
TRBD1 | TRBJ1-5 | TRBV6-2/TRBV6-3 | once | CASSSLLQGAGRGNQPQHF | TGTGCCAGCAGTTCCCTTTTACAGGGGGCGGGGAGGGGCAATCAGCCCCAGCATTTT
TRBD1 | TRBJ1-2 | TRBV4-2 | . | CASSQRAGQGGTYGYTF | TGTGCCAGCAGCCAAAGAGCCGGACAGGGGGGGACCTATGGCTACACCTTC
TRBD1 | TRBJ2-4 | TRBV7-9 | . | CASSSNRDSIAKNIQYF | TGTGCCAGCAGCTCAAACCGGGACAGTATAGCCAAAAACATTCAGTACTTC
TRBD1 | TRBJ2-7 | TRBV5-1 | few | CASSYWTGSSYEQYF | TGCGCCAGCAGCTATTGGACAGGGAGCTCCTACGAGCAGTACTTC
TRBD2 | TRBJ2-3 | TRBV4-3 | few | CASSQEAGGSTDTQYF | TGCGCCAGCAGCCAAGAAGCGGGAGGTAGCACAGATACGCAGTATTTT
. | TRBJ2-1 | TRBV30 | . | CAWSRGEYNEQFF | TGTGCCTGGTCGCGCGGGGAGTACAATGAGCAGTTCTTC
. | TRBJ2-7 | TRBV7-9 | many | CASSDDSREQYF | TGTGCCAGCAGCGACGACAGTCGCGAGCAGTACTTC
TRBD2 | TRBJ2-7 | TRBV7-2 | . | CASSLKGSGGAYPYEQYF | TGTGCCAGCAGCTTAAAAGGTAGCGGGGGGGCCTACCCCTACGAGCAGTACTTC
. | TRBJ2-5 | TRBV28 | . | CASSFADQETQYF | TGTGCCAGCAGTTTTGCGGACCAAGAGACCCAGTACTTC
TRBD1 | TRBJ1-5 | TRBV15 | . | CATSIKPGGLGMGNQPQHF | TGTGCCACCAGCATTAAGCCAGGGGGCCTCGGAATGGGCAATCAGCCCCAGCATTTT
. | TRBJ2-5 | TRBV29-1 | . | CSVVGGISGETQYF | TGCAGCGTCGTCGGAGGGATAAGTGGAGAGACCCAGTACTTC
TRBD1 | TRBJ1-1 | TRBV19 | . | CASSLTGGSSSRTEAFF | TGTGCCAGTAGCTTAACAGGGGGCTCGTCGTCGAGGACTGAAGCTTTCTTT
TRBD1 | TRBJ2-7 | TRBV10-1 | once | CASSGQGSREQYF | TGCGCCAGCAGTGGACAGGGGTCGAGGGAGCAGTACTTC
TRBD1 | TRBJ1-1 | TRBV6-5 | . | CASSYSGQVNTEAFF | TGTGCCAGCAGTTACTCTGGACAGGTTAACACTGAAGCTTTCTTT
. | TRBJ2-4 | TRBV7-2 | few | CASSPPPGLQIQYF | TGTGCCAGCAGCCCACCCCCCGGACTACAAATTCAGTACTTC
TRBD1 | TRBJ1-1 | TRBV4-1 | many | CASSRDRVGEAFF | TGCGCCAGCAGCCGTGACAGGGTGGGTGAAGCTTTCTTT
TRBD1 | TRBJ2-3 | TRBV11-2 | . | CASSSGQGAVDTQYF | TGTGCCAGCAGCTCCGGGCAGGGGGCTGTAGATACGCAGTATTTT
. | TRBJ1-6 | TRBV7-9 | . | CASSQKRNSPLHF | TGTGCCAGCAGCCAAAAGAGAAATTCACCCCTCCACTTT
. | TRBJ2-2 | TRBV29-1 | . | CSVPQSAAGTGELFF | TGCAGCGTTCCCCAGAGCGCCGCGGGCACCGGGGAGCTGTTTTTT
. | TRBJ2-7 | TRBV12-3/TRBV12-4 | . | CASKTYRMEQYF | TGTGCCAGCAAAACCTACAGAATGGAGCAGTACTTC
. | TRBJ1-1 | TRBV28 | . | CASSLRERGAFF | TGTGCCAGCAGTTTACGCGAACGGGGTGCTTTCTTT
TRBD1 | TRBJ1-3 | TRBV28 | . | CASSPTGNRNTIYF | TGTGCCAGCAGCCCGACAGGGAACCGAAACACCATATATTTT
. | TRBJ2-1 | TRBV11-3 | . | CASSLDAGNEQFF | TGTGCCAGCAGCTTGGACGCGGGGAATGAGCAGTTCTTC
. | TRBJ1-2 | TRBV19 | . | CASSASPGFRGYTF | TGTGCCAGTAGTGCGTCCCCAGGGTTTCGTGGCTACACCTTC
. | TRBJ1-2 | TRBV24-1 | . | CATSILANYGYTF | TGTGCCACCAGTATCCTAGCTAACTATGGCTACACCTTC
TRBD1 | TRBJ1-1 | TRBV7-9 | . | CASSLVGAGGYRNTEAFF | TGTGCCAGCAGCTTAGTCGGGGCAGGGGGTTATCGGAACACTGAAGCTTTCTTT
TRBD1 | TRBJ1-5 | TRBV7-2 | . | CASSLGDRVNQPQHF | TGTGCCAGCAGCTTAGGGGACAGGGTCAATCAGCCCCAGCATTTT
TRBD1 | TRBJ1-5 | TRBV3-1/TRBV3-2 | . | CASSRDSYNQPQHF | TGTGCCAGCAGCCGGGACAGTTACAATCAGCCCCAGCATTTT
TRBD1 | TRBJ1-1 | TRBV19 | many | CASSTPGGNTEAFF | TGTGCCAGTAGTACCCCAGGGGGGAACACTGAAGCTTTCTTT
. | TRBJ1-5 | TRBV23-1 | . | CASCGGFTQPQHF | TGCGCCAGCTGCGGGGGCTTTACTCAGCCCCAGCATTTT
TRBD1 | TRBJ2-7 | TRBV7-6 | . | CASSLKQGAGNEQYF | TGTGCCAGCAGCTTAAAACAGGGGGCGGGTAACGAGCAGTACTTC
TRBD1 | TRBJ2-7 | TRBV5-1 | once | CASSLWTGVSYEQYF | TGCGCCAGCAGCCTCTGGACAGGCGTATCCTACGAGCAGTACTTC
. | TRBJ2-3 | TRBV4-3 | . | CASSQDGALGNTQYF | TGCGCCAGCAGCCAAGATGGGGCCCTAGGAAATACGCAGTATTTT
. | TRBJ1-1 | TRBV4-3 | few | CASSHREQNTEAFF | TGCGCCAGCAGCCATCGGGAGCAGAACACTGAAGCTTTCTTT
TRBD2 | TRBJ2-1 | TRBV19 | . | CASRMERGRNEQFF | TGTGCCAGTAGAATGGAGCGGGGGAGGAATGAGCAGTTCTTC
. | TRBJ1-6 | TRBV20-1 | . | CSARIGSPLHF | TGCAGTGCTAGGATCGGTTCACCCCTCCACTTT
. | TRBJ2-7 | TRBV18 | . | CASSLNRAGDFYEQYF | TGTGCCAGCTCACTCAACAGGGCGGGAGATTTCTACGAGCAGTACTTC
. | TRBJ1-1 | TRBV18 | . | CASSSTGSGAGNTEAFF | TGTGCCAGCTCAAGTACAGGTTCAGGGGCAGGGAACACTGAAGCTTTCTTT
TRBD2 | TRBJ2-1 | TRBV9 | . | CASSVGTRLAETYNEQFF | TGTGCCAGCAGCGTAGGAACCCGACTAGCGGAGACTTACAATGAGCAGTTCTTC
TRBD1 | TRBJ1-4 | TRBV5-3 | . | CARSLSGTDNEKLFF | TGTGCCAGAAGCTTGAGTGGGACAGATAATGAAAAACTGTTTTTT
. | TRBJ2-5 | TRBV12-3/TRBV12-4 | . | CASSQGRGETQYF | TGTGCCAGCAGCCAGGGAAGGGGAGAGACCCAGTACTTC
. | TRBJ1-6 | TRBV7-8 | . | CASSLARGRYSPLHF | TGTGCCAGCAGCTTAGCCAGGGGAAGATATTCACCCCTCCACTTT
TRBD2 | TRBJ2-2 | TRBV19 | . | CASSTGLVPGELFF | TGTGCCAGTAGTACCGGACTAGTGCCCGGGGAGCTGTTTTTT
. | TRBJ2-7 | TRBV27 | . | CASSNGYEQYF | TGTGCCAGCAGCAACGGCTACGAGCAGTACTTC
TRBD2 | TRBJ2-7 | TRBV6-5 | . | CASSEGLAGTYEQYF | TGTGCCAGCAGCGAGGGACTAGCGGGAACCTACGAGCAGTACTTC
TRBD1 | TRBJ2-7 | TRBV3-1/TRBV3-2 | . | CASRRTGNNEQYF | TGTGCCAGCAGACGGACAGGCAATAACGAGCAGTACTTC
. | TRBJ2-1 | TRBV7-3 | . | CASSSTGEAYNEQFF | TGTGCCAGCAGCTCTACCGGGGAGGCCTACAATGAGCAGTTCTTC
. | TRBJ2-7 | TRBV5-4 | . | CASSSFSGRSSYEQYF | TGTGCCAGCAGCTCCTTTAGCGGCCGTAGCTCCTACGAGCAGTACTTC
TRBD2 | TRBJ2-5 | TRBV6-5 | . | CASQVGTNQETQYF | TGTGCCAGCCAAGTAGGGACTAACCAAGAGACCCAGTACTTC
TRBD2 | TRBJ2-1 | TRBV7-3 | once | CASSLKPIIAGGPTNEQFF | TGTGCCAGCAGCTTAAAGCCCATTATAGCGGGGGGGCCGACGAATGAGCAGTTCTTC
TRBD1 | TRBJ1-1 | TRBV10-3 | . | CAIGDRVIEAFF | TGTGCCATCGGGGACAGGGTCATTGAAGCTTTCTTT
TRBD1 | TRBJ2-7 | TRBV5-1 | . | CASSSNPGQEKYEQYF | TGCGCCAGCAGCTCAAATCCGGGACAGGAAAAATACGAGCAGTACTTC
. | TRBJ1-6 | TRBV13 | . | CASSSKGLSYNSPLHF | TGTGCCAGCAGCTCCAAGGGGCTTTCGTATAATTCACCCCTCCACTTT